The text below deals with one T cell receptor beta chain. The antigen is undetermined. The data belong to a study of T cell responses to AZD1222 COVID-19 vaccine. About the study: Investigators merged groups given second doses at roughly 4 or roughly 12 weeks. Study-level findings and limits: Repertoire collection took place solely once the T cell response had peaked.

Germline values: CDR1 MNHEY, CDR2 SVGEGT. The V segment lost 4 bases and the J segment 2 bases; nucleotides outside the gene matches: 13. This CDR3 spans 18 amino acids. Assay: immunoSEQ multiplex PCR; the TCRdb copy retains only in-frame clones and omits some. The sample lists about 97,000 clones, approximately 90% occurring once. The sample here was peripheral blood, taken on day 0 of AZD1222 vaccination. This receptor was obtained from an adult in good health. This chain links TRBV6-2 or TRBV6-3 with TRBJ2-2; TRBD2 aligns across 7 bases. CDR3 sequence (DNA): TGTGCCAGCAGTTTAGTCCTAGCGGACTATACTAACACCGGGGAGCTGTTTTTT. Translated: CASSLVLADYTNTGELFF.